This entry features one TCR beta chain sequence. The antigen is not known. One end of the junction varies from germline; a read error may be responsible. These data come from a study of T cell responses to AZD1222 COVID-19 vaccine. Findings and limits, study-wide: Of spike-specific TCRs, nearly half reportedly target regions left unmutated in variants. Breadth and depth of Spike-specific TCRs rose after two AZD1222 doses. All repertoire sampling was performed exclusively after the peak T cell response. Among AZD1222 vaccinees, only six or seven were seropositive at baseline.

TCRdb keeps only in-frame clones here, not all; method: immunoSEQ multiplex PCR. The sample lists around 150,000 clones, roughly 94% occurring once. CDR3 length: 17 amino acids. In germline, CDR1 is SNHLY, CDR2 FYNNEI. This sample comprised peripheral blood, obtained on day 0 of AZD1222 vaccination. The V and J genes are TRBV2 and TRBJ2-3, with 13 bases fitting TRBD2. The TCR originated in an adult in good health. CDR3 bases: TGTGCCAGCAGGGAAGGGACTAGCGGGGAACTCACAGATACGCAGTATTTT. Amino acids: CASREGTSGELTDTQYF.